The clone carrying this T cell receptor (beta chain) was detected once. Authors' processing steps: Nucleated cell counts were estimated from reference gene primer amplification. TCRdb's copy holds only in-frame clones and misses some; the assay was immunoSEQ multiplex PCR. For V, J and clone size, that table is used; D and trimming come from the DNA. Of some 300,000 clones in the sample, around nine tenths were seen once. The data were taken from a study of blood T cell repertoires in COVID-19. Turning to the study itself: The United States, Italy and Spain supplied acute and convalescent COVID-19 samples. T cells, B-cell-depleted T cells, or PBMCs provided the cDNA or gDNA that served as material.

This CDR3 contains 13 residues. Deletions cut 6 bases from V and 7 bases from J, with 13 bases between. The rearrangement uses TRBV12-3 or TRBV12-4 and TRBJ2-1; D is ambiguous. The receptor's source is a man in his 70s with acute or convalescent COVID-19. Sample: peripheral blood. CDR3 region: CASRMDSGNEQFF. In nucleotides, the CDR3 is TGTGCCAGCAGAATGGATTCGGGTAATGAGCAGTTCTTC.